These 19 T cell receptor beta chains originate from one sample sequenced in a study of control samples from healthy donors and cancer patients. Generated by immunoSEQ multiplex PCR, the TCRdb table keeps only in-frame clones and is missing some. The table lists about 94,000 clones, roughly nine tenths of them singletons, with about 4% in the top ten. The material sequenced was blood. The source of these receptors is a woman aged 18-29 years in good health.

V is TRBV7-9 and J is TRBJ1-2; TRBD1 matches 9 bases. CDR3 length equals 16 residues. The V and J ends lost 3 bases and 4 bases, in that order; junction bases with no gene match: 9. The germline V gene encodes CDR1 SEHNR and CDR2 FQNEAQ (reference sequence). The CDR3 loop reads CASSFGTGQVGYGYTF. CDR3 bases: TGTGCCAGCAGCTTCGGGACAGGGCAAGTTGGCTATGGCTACACCTTC.

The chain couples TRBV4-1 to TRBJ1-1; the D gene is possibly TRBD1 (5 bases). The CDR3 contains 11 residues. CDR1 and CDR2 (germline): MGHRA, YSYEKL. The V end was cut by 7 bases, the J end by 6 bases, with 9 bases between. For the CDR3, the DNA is TGCGCCAGCAACCGGGGGGCTGAAGCTTTCTTT. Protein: CASNRGAEAFF.

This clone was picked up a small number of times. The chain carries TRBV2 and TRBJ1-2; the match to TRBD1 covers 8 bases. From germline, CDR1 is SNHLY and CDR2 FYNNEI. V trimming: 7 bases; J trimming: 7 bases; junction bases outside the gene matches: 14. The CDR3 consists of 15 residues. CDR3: CASNADRETSSGYTF. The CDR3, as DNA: TGTGCCAGCAACGCGGACAGGGAGACATCGTCTGGCTACACCTTC.

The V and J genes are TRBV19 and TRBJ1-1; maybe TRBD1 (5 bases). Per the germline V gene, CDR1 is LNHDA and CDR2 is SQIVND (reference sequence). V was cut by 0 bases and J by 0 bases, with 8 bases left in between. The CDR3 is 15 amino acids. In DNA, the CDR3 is TGTGCCAGTAGTATAGATCCAGGGATGAACACTGAAGCTTTCTTT. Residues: CASSIDPGMNTEAFF.

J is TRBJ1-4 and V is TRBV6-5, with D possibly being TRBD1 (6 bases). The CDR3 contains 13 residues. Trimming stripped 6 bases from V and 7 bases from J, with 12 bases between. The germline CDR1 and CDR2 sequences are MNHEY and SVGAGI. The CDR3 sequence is CASSGKGGEKLFF. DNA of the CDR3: TGTGCCAGCAGCGGTAAAGGGGGTGAAAAACTGTTTTTT.

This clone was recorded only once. Here the CDR3 DNA reads TGCGCCAGCAGCACGGGGACAGGGTGGGAAAAACTGTTTTTT. This codes for CASSTGTGWEKLFF. The gene calls are TRBV5-1 and TRBJ1-4, with 9 bases lining up with TRBD1. The CDR3 is 14 residues long. V lost 4 bases and J lost 8; bases outside the gene matches: 6. The germline V gene encodes CDR1 SGHRS and CDR2 YFSETQ.

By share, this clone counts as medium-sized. In nucleotides, the CDR3 is TGTGCCAGCAGCTTACGCTGGTTGGACACTGAAGCTTTCTTT. Translation gives CASSLRWLDTEAFF. The chain recombines TRBV5-8 with TRBJ1-1; no firm D call. With 2 bases removed from V and 3 bases from J, the gap between germline ends came to 11 bases. CDR1 is SGHTS and CDR2 is YDEGEE in the germline V gene. This CDR3 is 14 amino acids long.

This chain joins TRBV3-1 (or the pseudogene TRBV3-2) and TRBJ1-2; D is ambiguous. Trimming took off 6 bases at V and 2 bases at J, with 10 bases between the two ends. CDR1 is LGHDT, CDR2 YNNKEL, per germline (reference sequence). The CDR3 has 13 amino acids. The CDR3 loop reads CASSLRWNYGYTF. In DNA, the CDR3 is TGTGCCAGCAGTCTGAGATGGAACTATGGCTACACCTTC.

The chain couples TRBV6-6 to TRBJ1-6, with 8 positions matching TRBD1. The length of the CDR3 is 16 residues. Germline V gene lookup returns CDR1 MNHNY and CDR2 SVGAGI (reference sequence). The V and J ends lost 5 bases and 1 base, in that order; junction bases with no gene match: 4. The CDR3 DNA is TGTGCCAGCAGTCCGCAGGGGGCGTCCTATAATTCACCCCTCCACTTT. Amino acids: CASSPQGASYNSPLHF.

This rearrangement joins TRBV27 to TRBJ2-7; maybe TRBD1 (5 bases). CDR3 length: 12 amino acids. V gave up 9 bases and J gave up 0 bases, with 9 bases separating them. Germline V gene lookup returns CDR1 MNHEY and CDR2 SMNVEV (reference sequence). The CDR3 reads CASRGTSYEQYF. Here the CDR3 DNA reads TGTGCCAGTAGGGGCACCTCCTACGAGCAGTACTTC.

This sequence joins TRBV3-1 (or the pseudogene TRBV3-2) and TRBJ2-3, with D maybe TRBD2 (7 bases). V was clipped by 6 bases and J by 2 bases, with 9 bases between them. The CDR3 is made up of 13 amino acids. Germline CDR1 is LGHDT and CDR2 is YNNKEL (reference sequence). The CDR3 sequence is CASRGGATDTQYF. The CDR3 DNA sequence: TGTGCCAGCAGGGGGGGGGCCACAGATACGCAGTATTTT.

This chain's CDR3 is CAVQGEQETQYF. In nucleotides, the CDR3 is TGTGCCGTGCAGGGGGAACAAGAGACCCAGTACTTC. V gene TRBV19 combines with J gene TRBJ2-5; TRBD1 aligns across 7 bases. With V trimmed by 11 bases and J by 2 bases, 5 bases remained unmatched. This CDR3 is built from 12 residues. CDR1 is LNHDA, CDR2 SQIVND, per germline (reference sequence).

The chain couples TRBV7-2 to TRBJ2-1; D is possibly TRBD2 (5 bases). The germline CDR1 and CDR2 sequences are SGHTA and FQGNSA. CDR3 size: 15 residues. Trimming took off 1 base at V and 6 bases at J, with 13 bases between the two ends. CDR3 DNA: TGTGCCAGCAGCTTAGTGGCGACTACGGCCAATGAGCAGTTCTTC. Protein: CASSLVATTANEQFF.

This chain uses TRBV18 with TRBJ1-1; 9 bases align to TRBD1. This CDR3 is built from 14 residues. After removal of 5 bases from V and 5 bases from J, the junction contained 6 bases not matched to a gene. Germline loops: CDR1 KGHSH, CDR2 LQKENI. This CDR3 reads CASSSGTGTTEAFF. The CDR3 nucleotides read TGTGCCAGCTCATCAGGGACAGGGACAACTGAAGCTTTCTTT.

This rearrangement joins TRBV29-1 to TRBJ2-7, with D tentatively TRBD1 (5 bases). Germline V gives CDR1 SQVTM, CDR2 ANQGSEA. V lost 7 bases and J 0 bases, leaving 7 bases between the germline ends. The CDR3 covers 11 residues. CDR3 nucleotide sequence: TGCAGCGGGGGCGACTCCTACGAGCAGTACTTC. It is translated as CSGGDSYEQYF.

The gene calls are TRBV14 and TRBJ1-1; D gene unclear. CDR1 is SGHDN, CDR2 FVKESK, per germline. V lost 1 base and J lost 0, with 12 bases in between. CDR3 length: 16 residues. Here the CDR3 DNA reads TGTGCCAGCAGCCAAGGGGGATTGCAGATGAACACTGAAGCTTTCTTT. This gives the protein CASSQGGLQMNTEAFF.

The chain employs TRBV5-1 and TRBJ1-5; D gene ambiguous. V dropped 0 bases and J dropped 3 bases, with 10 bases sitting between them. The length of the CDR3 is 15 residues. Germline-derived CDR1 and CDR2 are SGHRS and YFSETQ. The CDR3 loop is CASSLVSGANQPQHF. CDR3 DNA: TGCGCCAGCAGCTTGGTTTCGGGAGCCAATCAGCCCCAGCATTTT.

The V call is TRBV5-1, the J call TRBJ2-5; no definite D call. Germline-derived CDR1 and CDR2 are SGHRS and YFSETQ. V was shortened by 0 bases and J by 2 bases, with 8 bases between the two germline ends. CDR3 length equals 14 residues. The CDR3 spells CASSLGLAQETQYF. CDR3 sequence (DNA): TGCGCCAGCAGCTTGGGGTTGGCTCAAGAGACCCAGTACTTC.

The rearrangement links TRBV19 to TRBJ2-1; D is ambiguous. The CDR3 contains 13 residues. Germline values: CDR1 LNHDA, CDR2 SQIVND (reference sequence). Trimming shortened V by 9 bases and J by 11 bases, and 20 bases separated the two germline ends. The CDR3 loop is CASINGAPPKQFF. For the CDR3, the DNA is TGTGCCAGCATAAACGGCGCTCCTCCGAAGCAGTTCTTC.